Detailed here is one T cell receptor (beta chain). The target antigen is unknown. V shed 2 bases and J 4 bases; nucleotides not matched to a gene: 5. The CDR3 totals 16 residues. Germline lookup yields CDR1 SGHDN and CDR2 FVKESK. Terminally differentiated effector memory CD45RA+ cells were left out of the naive CD8 fraction, which was CD45RO-negative and positively selected for CCR7. Some clones are missing from TCRdb's copy, which holds only in-frame ones; the method was immunoSEQ multiplex PCR. The sample yields around 1,900,000 clones, over 85% seen once. These data originate in a study of shared clonotypes between healthy human individuals. Broader study findings: In this cohort, only blood was sampled, and tissue repertoires likely differ. Memory subsets generally showed smaller estimated richness than naive subsets did.

The chain links TRBV14 to TRBJ2-1; 10 nucleotides align to TRBD1. The sequencing sample was made of naive CD8+ T cells from PBMCs. This clonotype was obtained from a man in his late teens or twenties in good health. Some clones in this sample may be carry-over from other donors' samples. The CDR3 protein is CASSQRQGAGYNEQFF. The CDR3 bases are TGTGCCAGCAGCCAAAGACAGGGGGCAGGGTACAATGAGCAGTTCTTC.